Listed here are 18 T cell receptor beta chains from one sample, sequenced in a study of blood T cell repertoires in COVID-19 (dated by TCRdb to about 2020). Library generation was performed with the immunoSEQ multiplex PCR assay. Sourced from immuneACCESS, this table was stored by TCRdb with only in-frame sequences that have V and J called. A share of the clones is absent; for the studies checked, an unresolved V gene accounts for under half, and the remainder has no known explanation. The sample has 350,000 to 500,000 clones on record, more than 70% of them singletons. The top ten clonotypes cover 1.2% to 1.5% of the sample. Material: PBMCs or T cells enriched from blood (not recorded which). The source of these receptors is a young woman who had been exposed to COVID-19.

The chain links TRBV7-2 to TRBJ1-2; D unclear. This CDR3 spans 15 amino acids. Trimming took 8 bases from V and 4 from J, leaving 20 bases between them. Germline V gene data show CDR1 as SGHTA and CDR2 as FQGNSA. CDR3 nucleotide sequence: TGTGCCAGCGCCGGGTGGCCTTCTAGGTCCTATGGCTACACCTTC. Translated, it gives CASAGWPSRSYGYTF.

This clone was observed a few times. The chain is built from TRBV5-8 and TRBJ1-6; TRBD1 matches 8 bases. Germline V CDR1 and CDR2: SGHTS, YDEGEE. This CDR3 contains 15 residues. Losses at the gene ends were 1 base for V and 8 bases for J; bases not matched to a gene: 5. This chain's CDR3 is CASSLWAGGHSPLHF. The CDR3 bases are TGTGCCAGCAGCTTGTGGGCAGGGGGCCATTCACCCCTCCACTTT.

The CDR3 is CASSQEGASGSIYNEQFF. For the CDR3, the DNA is TGCGCCAGCAGCCAAGAGGGGGCTAGCGGGAGTATCTACAATGAGCAGTTCTTC. The chain recombines TRBV4-1 with TRBJ2-1; 10 nucleotides match TRBD2. The CDR3 totals 18 residues. Germline CDR1 MGHRA, CDR2 YSYEKL. Trimming removed 0 bases from V and 3 bases from J; junction bases left unmatched: 8.

In nucleotides, the CDR3 is TGCAGCGTTGTAGACCAGAACTATGGCTACACCTTC. Translation gives CSVVDQNYGYTF. The chain joins TRBV29-1 to TRBJ1-2; no clear D gene. V lost 4 bases and J 2 bases, leaving 8 bases between the germline ends. The germline gives CDR1 SQVTM, CDR2 ANQGSEA. The CDR3 is 12 amino acids.

This clone was counted once. The chain uses TRBV18 and TRBJ1-4; 7 bases map to TRBD1. V trimming: 0 bases; J trimming: 4 bases; junction bases outside the gene matches: 8. The CDR3 runs 17 residues. Germline lookup yields CDR1 KGHSH and CDR2 LQKENI. CDR3 sequence reads: CASSPPNRGLGNEKLFF. CDR3 in DNA: TGTGCCAGCTCACCACCGAATAGGGGGCTGGGTAATGAAAAACTGTTTTTT. The full variable domain, rest sourced from reference TRBV18 and TRBJ1-4, is NAGVMQNPRHLVRRRGQEARLRCSPMKGHSHVYWYRQLPEEGLKFMVYLQKENIIDESGMPKERFSAEFPKEGPSILRIQQVVRGDSAAYFCASSPPNRGLGNEKLFFGSGTQLSVL.

The gene calls are TRBV19 and TRBJ1-1; no definite D call. From germline, CDR1 is LNHDA and CDR2 SQIVND (reference sequence). V shed 10 bases and J shed 5 bases, with 20 bases lying between them. This CDR3 contains 14 residues. In nucleotides, the CDR3 is TGTGCCACTACTATGGACGGGAGTTGGACTGAAGCTTTCTTT. It is translated as CATTMDGSWTEAFF. Full variable domain (outside the CDR3, taken from reference TRBV19 and TRBJ1-1): DGGITQSPKYLFRKEGQNVTLSCEQNLNHDAMYWYRQDPGQGLRLIYYSQIVNDFQKGDIAEGYSVSREKKESFPLTVTSAQKNPTAFYLCATTMDGSWTEAFFGQGTRLTVV.

The chain links TRBV11-3 to TRBJ2-1; 7 bases match TRBD1. The CDR3 has 16 residues. V lost 5 bases to trimming and J lost 4 bases; unmatched junction nucleotides: 11. Germline lookup yields CDR1 SGHNT and CDR2 YENEEA. The CDR3 sequence is CASSPRAQGLYNEQFF. In DNA form, the CDR3 reads TGTGCCAGCAGCCCAAGAGCACAGGGGCTATACAATGAGCAGTTCTTC.

This chain uses TRBV10-3 with TRBJ1-2; D might be TRBD1 (6 bases). V lost 4 bases to trimming and J lost 3 bases, with 12 bases between them. CDR1 is ENHRY, CDR2 SYGVKD, per germline. The CDR3 loop spans 14 amino acids. CDR3 sequence (DNA): TGTGCCATCAGTGTGTTGACAGGAGACTATGGCTACACCTTC. Its protein is CAISVLTGDYGYTF.

The chain has TRBV5-8 and TRBJ1-5; D remains ambiguous. The V end was cut by 2 bases, the J end by 6 bases, with 3 bases between. This CDR3 comprises 11 residues. Germline values: CDR1 SGHTS, CDR2 YDEGEE. The CDR3, as DNA: TGTGCCAGCAGCTTTAGTCAGCCCCAGCATTTT. This gives the protein CASSFSQPQHF. The full variable domain, completed using reference TRBV5-8 and TRBJ1-5, is EAGVTQSPTHLIKTRGQQATLRCSPISGHTSVYWYQQALGLGLQFLLWYDEGEERNRGNFPPRFSGRQFPNYSSELNVNALELEDSALYLCASSFSQPQHFGDGTRLSIL.

V and J are TRBV19 and TRBJ1-5; 7 positions agree with TRBD1. The germline V gene has CDR1 LNHDA and CDR2 SQIVND (reference sequence). V shed 6 bases and J 4 bases; nucleotides not matched to a gene: 9. The CDR3 has 15 amino acids. CDR3 loop: CASRGAAGGNQPQHF. CDR3 nucleotide sequence: TGTGCCAGTAGGGGCGCGGCAGGGGGTAATCAGCCCCAGCATTTT.

The chain recombines TRBV28 with TRBJ2-7; D is perhaps TRBD2 (6 bases). CDR1 and CDR2 from the germline V gene are MDHEN and SYDVKM. Trimming cost V 4 bases and J 3 bases, with 19 bases left between them. The length of the CDR3 is 16 residues. The DNA of the CDR3 is TGTGCCAGCAGTTCATCAACCGGGGGAACCCGCTACGAGCAGTACTTC. It translates to CASSSSTGGTRYEQYF.

This rearrangement joins TRBV3-1 (or the pseudogene TRBV3-2) to TRBJ2-6, with D perhaps matching TRBD2 (5 bases). This CDR3 contains 16 residues. V was trimmed by 4 bases and J by 1 base, leaving 11 bases between them. The germline V gene encodes CDR1 LGHDT and CDR2 YNNKEL (reference sequence). The CDR3 here is CASSPGRDSGANVLTF. CDR3 nucleotide sequence: TGTGCCAGCAGCCCTGGGAGAGATTCTGGGGCCAACGTCCTGACTTTC.

The chain recombines TRBV3-1 (or the pseudogene TRBV3-2) with TRBJ1-6; D ambiguous. Trimming left V 5 bases short and J 5 bases short, with 19 bases between. The CDR3 covers 17 residues. The germline V gene encodes CDR1 LGHDT and CDR2 YNNKEL (reference sequence). The CDR3 here is CASSSVIPIHHNSPLHF. As DNA, the CDR3 is TGTGCCAGCAGCAGCGTTATTCCCATACATCATAATTCACCCCTCCACTTT.

The genes are TRBV18 and TRBJ2-1; 7 nucleotides align to TRBD2. Trimming cost V 3 bases and J 3 bases; bases outside gene matches: 8. The CDR3 runs 16 residues. Per germline, CDR1 KGHSH and CDR2 LQKENI. Here the CDR3 DNA reads TGTGCCAGCTCACCTATGGGAGGGACCAGCTACAATGAGCAGTTCTTC. As protein: CASSPMGGTSYNEQFF.

The gene calls are TRBV3-1 (or the pseudogene TRBV3-2) and TRBJ2-7; tentative D call: TRBD2 (5 bases). This CDR3 has 14 residues. CDR1 is LGHDT and CDR2 is YNNKEL in the germline V gene (reference sequence). Trimming cost V 3 bases and J 2 bases, with 11 bases left between them. The CDR3 region has the DNA TGTGCCAGCAGCCATCACGACGGGACCTACGAGCAGTACTTC. Translation: CASSHHDGTYEQYF.

The chain has TRBV5-1 and TRBJ2-7; D is possibly TRBD1 (6 bases). Deletions cut 2 bases from V and 4 bases from J, with 13 bases between. Germline CDR1 reads SGHRS; CDR2 reads YFSETQ. This CDR3 contains 14 residues. CDR3 in amino acids: CASSFYQGNYEQYF. CDR3 DNA sequence: TGCGCCAGCAGCTTCTATCAGGGGAATTACGAGCAGTACTTC. The whole variable domain, remainder taken from reference TRBV5-1 and TRBJ2-7, is KAGVTQTPRYLIKTRGQQVTLSCSPISGHRSVSWYQQTPGQGLQFLFEYFSETQRNKGNFPGRFSGRQFSNSRSEMNVSTLELGDSALYLCASSFYQGNYEQYFGPGTRLTVT.

The chain joins TRBV18 to TRBJ1-6; D not certain. V shed 6 bases and J shed 1 base, with 7 bases lying between them. The CDR3 covers 14 residues. Germline V gives CDR1 KGHSH, CDR2 LQKENI. This CDR3 reads CASSESSYNSPLHF. As DNA, the CDR3 is TGTGCCAGCTCGGAGAGTTCCTATAATTCACCCCTCCACTTT.

On this clone: Other DNA variants within this sample encode the same CDR3. The chain's CDR3 is CASSPARGSYEQYF. Here the CDR3 DNA reads TGTGCCAGCAGCCCGGCCCGGGGCTCCTACGAGCAGTACTTC. The chain carries TRBV7-2 and TRBJ2-7; a possible D gene is TRBD2 (5 bases). Germline V gives CDR1 SGHTA, CDR2 FQGNSA. The CDR3 contains 14 residues. The V gene lost 5 bases and the J gene lost 0 bases, with 11 bases spanning the gap.